This T cell receptor (beta chain) was obtained from a study of blood T cell repertoires in COVID-19. Turning to the study itself: Researchers got acute and convalescent COVID-19 samples from the United States, Italy and Spain. PBMCs, B-cell-depleted T cells, or T cells provided the cDNA or gDNA that made up the material.

CDR3 length: 17 residues. V lost 0 bases and J 0 bases, leaving 12 bases between the germline ends. The germline CDR1 and CDR2 sequences are LNHNV and YYDKDF (reference sequence). In the original processing: Using reference gene primer amplification, nucleated cell counts were estimated. Profiled with immunoSEQ multiplex PCR; TCRdb holds only in-frame clones, not every one. V and J calls and clone size come straight from that table; D and trimming were deduced from the DNA. Found here are 230,000 or so clones, roughly 87% of them singletons; the top ten hold over 1.5%. The receptor's source is a man aged 35 to 55 with active or convalescent COVID-19. Input material: peripheral blood. The V gene is TRBV15, the J gene TRBJ2-1; TRBD2 is a possible D gene (5 bases). The DNA of the CDR3 is TGTGCCACCAGCAGAGACAGCGGTCCAGTCTCCTACAATGAGCAGTTCTTC. Protein product: CATSRDSGPVSYNEQFF.